This T cell receptor beta chain derives from a study of a mutant IDH1 vaccine in newly diagnosed glioma. Study context: Most patients had received both radiotherapy and temozolomide, the prior options being radiotherapy, temozolomide, or both. Study results and limitations: Altogether, 85% to 95% of patients exhibited vaccine-induced immune responses.

The length of the CDR3 is 15 residues. CDR1 MNHEY and CDR2 SVGAGI come from the germline V gene. V shed 5 bases, J shed 3 bases, and the junction held 10 bases outside the gene matches. Sequencing used immunoSEQ multiplex PCR; TCRdb keeps in-frame clones, though not all of them. Of 80,000 to 100,000 clones listed, about four fifths are singletons. As to this clone: Its antigen is unknown.

Stated time point: baseline, week 1 (first vaccination visit). Stated treatment: pre-vaccination baseline after standard-of-care therapy. The sample consisted of PBMCs, taken from a glioma patient treated with radiotherapy, temozolomide or both. V usage is TRBV6-5 and J usage is TRBJ2-7, with 7 bases identical to TRBD1. This TCR was sampled from a man aged 40-55 years with glioma. CDR3 region: CASSRQDRLNYEQYF. In DNA, the CDR3 is TGTGCCAGCAGTAGGCAGGACAGGCTTAACTACGAGCAGTACTTC.